This TCR beta chain is drawn from a study of blood T cell repertoires in COVID-19. For the study at large: The United States, Italy and Spain were the sources of the acute and convalescent COVID-19 samples.

Authors' processing steps: The assay estimated nucleated cells by amplifying reference gene primers. TCRdb keeps only in-frame clones here, not all; method: immunoSEQ multiplex PCR. That table is the source of V, J and clone size, and D and trimming were worked out from the DNA. Seen here are about 53,000 clones, about nine tenths observed once, and the top ten hold under 3.5%. V lost 1 base and J lost 5; bases outside the gene matches: 7. Looked up from germline, CDR1 is MGHRA and CDR2 is YSYEKL. CDR3 length: 17 residues. V is TRBV4-1 and J is TRBJ1-5; the match to TRBD1 covers 11 bases. This receptor was taken from a man older than 75 with acute or convalescent COVID-19. Sequencing input: peripheral blood. Written as DNA, the CDR3 is TGCGCCAGCAGCCAAGTCAGGACAGGGGGCAGCGATCAGCCCCAGCATTTT. Its translation is CASSQVRTGGSDQPQHF.